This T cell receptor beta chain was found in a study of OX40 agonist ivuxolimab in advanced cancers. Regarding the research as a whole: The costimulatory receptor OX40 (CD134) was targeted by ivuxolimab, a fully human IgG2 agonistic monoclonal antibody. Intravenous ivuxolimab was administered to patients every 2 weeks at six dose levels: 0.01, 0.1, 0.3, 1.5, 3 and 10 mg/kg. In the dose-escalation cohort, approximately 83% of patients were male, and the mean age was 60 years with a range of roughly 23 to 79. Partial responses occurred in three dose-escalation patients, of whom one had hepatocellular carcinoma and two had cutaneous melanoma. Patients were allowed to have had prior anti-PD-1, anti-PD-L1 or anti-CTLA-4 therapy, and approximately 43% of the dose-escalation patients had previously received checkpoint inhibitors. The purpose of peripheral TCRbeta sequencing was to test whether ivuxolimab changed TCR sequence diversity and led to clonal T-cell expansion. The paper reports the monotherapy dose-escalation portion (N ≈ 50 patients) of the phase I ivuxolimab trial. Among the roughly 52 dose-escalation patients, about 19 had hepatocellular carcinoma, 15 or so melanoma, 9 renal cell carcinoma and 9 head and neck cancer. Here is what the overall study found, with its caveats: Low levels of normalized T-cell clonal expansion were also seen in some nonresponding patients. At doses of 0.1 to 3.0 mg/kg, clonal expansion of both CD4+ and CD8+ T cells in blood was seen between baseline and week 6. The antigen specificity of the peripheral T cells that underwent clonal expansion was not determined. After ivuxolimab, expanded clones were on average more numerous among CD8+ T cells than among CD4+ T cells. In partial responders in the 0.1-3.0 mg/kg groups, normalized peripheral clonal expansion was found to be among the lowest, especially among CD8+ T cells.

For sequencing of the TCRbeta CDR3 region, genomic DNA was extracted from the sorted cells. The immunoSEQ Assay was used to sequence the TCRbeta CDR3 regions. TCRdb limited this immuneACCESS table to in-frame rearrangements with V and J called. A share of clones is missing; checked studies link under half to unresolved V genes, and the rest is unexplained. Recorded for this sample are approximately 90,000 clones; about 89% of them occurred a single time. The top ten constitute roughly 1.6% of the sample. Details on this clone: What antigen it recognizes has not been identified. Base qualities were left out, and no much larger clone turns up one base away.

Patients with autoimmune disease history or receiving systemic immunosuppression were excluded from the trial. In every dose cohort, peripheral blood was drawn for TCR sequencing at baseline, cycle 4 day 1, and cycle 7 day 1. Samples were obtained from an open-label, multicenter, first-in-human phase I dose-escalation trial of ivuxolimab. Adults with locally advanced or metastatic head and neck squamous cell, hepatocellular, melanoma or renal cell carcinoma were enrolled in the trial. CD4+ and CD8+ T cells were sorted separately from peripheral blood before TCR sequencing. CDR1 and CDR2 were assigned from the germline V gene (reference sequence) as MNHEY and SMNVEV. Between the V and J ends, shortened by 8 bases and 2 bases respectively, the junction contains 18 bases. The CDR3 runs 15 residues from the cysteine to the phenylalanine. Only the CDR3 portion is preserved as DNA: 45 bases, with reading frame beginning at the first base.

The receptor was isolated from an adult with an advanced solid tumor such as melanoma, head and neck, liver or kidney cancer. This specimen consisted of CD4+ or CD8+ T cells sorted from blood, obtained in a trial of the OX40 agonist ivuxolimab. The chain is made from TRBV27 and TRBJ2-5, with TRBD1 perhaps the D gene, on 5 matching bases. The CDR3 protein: CASRLWGGVQETQYF. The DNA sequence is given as TGTGCCAGCCGCCTATGGGGCGGAGTACAAGAGACCCAGTACTTC.